This T cell receptor beta chain was retrieved from a study of T cell responses to AZD1222 COVID-19 vaccine. Study overall: The analysis combined second doses at about 4 or about 12 weeks.

Clones were sequenced by immunoSEQ multiplex PCR, and TCRdb holds only the in-frame ones, with some missing. There are about 190,000 clones in the sample; 85% to 95% occur only once, and roughly a tenth lies in the top ten. The ends were cut back, 5 bases at V and 2 bases at J, with 12 bases in the middle. This CDR3 is built from 14 residues. CDR1 and CDR2 (germline): MDHEN, SYDVKM. Study results and limitations: Spike-spanning, vaccine-associated CD4 TCRs were dominant at 160-218 and 743-854. Most donors were white British, females outnumbered males, and clonal diversity was possibly underestimated. Of the AZD1222 recipients, only five to seven were seropositive at baseline.

A note on this clone: The antigen is undetermined.

This specimen consisted of peripheral blood, obtained on day 0 of AZD1222 vaccination. The source is an adult in good health. This chain links TRBV28 with TRBJ1-2; D is unresolved. CDR3 DNA: TGTGCCAGCAGTCCCTCCTTTGGGAACTATGGCTACACCTTC. This sequence encodes CASSPSFGNYGYTF.